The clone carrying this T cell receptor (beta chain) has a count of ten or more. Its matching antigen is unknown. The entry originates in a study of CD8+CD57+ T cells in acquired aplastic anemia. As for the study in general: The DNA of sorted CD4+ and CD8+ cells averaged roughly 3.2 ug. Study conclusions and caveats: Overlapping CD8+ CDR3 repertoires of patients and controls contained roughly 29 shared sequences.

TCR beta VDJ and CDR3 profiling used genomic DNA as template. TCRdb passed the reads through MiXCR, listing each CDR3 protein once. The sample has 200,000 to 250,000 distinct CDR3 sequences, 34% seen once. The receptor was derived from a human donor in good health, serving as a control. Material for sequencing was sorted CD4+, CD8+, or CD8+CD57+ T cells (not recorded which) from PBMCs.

The DNA of the CDR3 is TGTGCCAGCAGCTTAGCGGGGGGGCAGGGTTCGGATGGCTACACCTTC. Encoded protein: CASSLAGGQGSDGYTF. V usage is TRBV11-1 and J usage is TRBJ1-2; possible D gene TRBD1, 6 bases. Germline V CDR1 and CDR2: SGHAT, FQDESV (reference sequence). V was pared by 0 bases and J by 6 bases, with 17 bases between. This CDR3 is 16 amino acids long.